The 29 T cell receptor beta chains below come from one sample, sequenced in a study of technical replicates of blood from a few donors. The method was immunoSEQ multiplex PCR; TCRdb's version includes in-frame clones alone and lacks a portion of them. The sample consists of about 75,000 clones, approximately 97% of them appearing once. The sequencing input was T cells isolated from PBMCs. The source is a human donor in good health.

The chain recombines TRBV7-9 with TRBJ2-5, with TRBD1 matching over 7 bases. CDR3 length: 17 amino acids. Germline V gene lookup returns CDR1 SEHNR and CDR2 FQNEAQ (reference sequence). Trimming at V came to 4 bases and at J to 4 bases, leaving 15 bases not matched to a gene. The CDR3 DNA reads TGTGCCAGCAGCTCAGTAGAAACAGGGGCTAACGGAGAGACCCAGTACTTC. Amino acids: CASSSVETGANGETQYF. The full variable domain, in which reference TRBV7-9 and TRBJ2-5 provide the parts outside the CDR3, is DTGVSQNPRHKITKRGQNVTFRCDPISEHNRLYWYRQTLGQGPEFLTYFQNEAQLEKSRLLSDRFSAERPKGSFSTLEIQRTEQGDSAMYLCASSSVETGANGETQYFGPGTRLLVL.

This chain connects TRBV10-3 to TRBJ1-3; the match to TRBD1 covers 7 bases. This CDR3 comprises 16 residues. CDR1 ENHRY and CDR2 SYGVKD come from the germline V gene. V lost 2 bases and J lost 0; bases outside the gene matches: 4. CDR3 in amino acids: CAISEVGDSSGNTIYF. The CDR3 DNA reads TGTGCCATCAGTGAGGTTGGGGACAGCTCTGGAAACACCATATATTTT.

J is TRBJ2-7 and V is TRBV5-4, with TRBD1 matching over 8 bases. Germline V CDR1 and CDR2: SGHNT, YYREEE (reference sequence). The CDR3 runs to 14 residues. V lost 5 bases to trimming and J lost 5 bases; unmatched junction nucleotides: 9. As DNA, the CDR3 is TGTGCCAGCAGTAACCCCAGGGGGCTTGACGAGCAGTACTTC. Translating it yields CASSNPRGLDEQYF.

The chain is built from TRBV2 and TRBJ1-2, with D possibly being TRBD1 (5 bases). The V gene lost 5 bases and the J gene lost 3 bases, with 7 bases spanning the gap. Germline V gene sequence: CDR1 SNHLY, CDR2 FYNNEI. The CDR3 runs 12 residues. CDR3 sequence reads: CASSIQDYGYTF. CDR3 nucleotides: TGTGCCAGCAGTATACAGGACTATGGCTACACCTTC.

This sequence joins TRBV30 and TRBJ2-7; a possible D gene is TRBD2 (5 bases). Germline V CDR1 and CDR2: GTSNPN, SVGIG (reference sequence). Trimming took 2 bases from V and 4 from J, leaving 18 bases between them. The CDR3 runs 15 residues. CDR3 sequence reads: CAWSRIIGIEYEQYF. The CDR3 DNA reads TGTGCCTGGAGTAGAATCATCGGGATCGAATACGAGCAGTACTTC.

This chain links TRBV4-1 with TRBJ2-7; 9 nucleotides agree with TRBD2. Trimming at V came to 2 bases and at J to 2 bases, leaving 4 bases not matched to a gene. This CDR3 contains 15 residues. Germline V gene lookup returns CDR1 MGHRA and CDR2 YSYEKL. This CDR3 reads CASSQPLAGTYEQYF. CDR3 nucleotide sequence: TGCGCCAGCAGCCAACCCCTAGCGGGAACCTACGAGCAGTACTTC.

This clone was detected once. CDR3 DNA: TGTGCCAGCAGCACCGGGACAGGGAACTATGGCTACACCTTC. Translation: CASSTGTGNYGYTF. The chain joins TRBV7-3 to TRBJ1-2, with 9 bases matching TRBD1. This CDR3 has 14 residues. Germline V CDR1 and CDR2: SGHTA, FQGTGA. V shed 5 bases, J shed 2 bases, and the junction held 3 bases outside the gene matches.

J is TRBJ1-1 and V is TRBV28, with 8 bases fitting TRBD1. Trimming removed 3 bases from V and 4 bases from J; junction bases left unmatched: 4. CDR1 and CDR2 (germline): MDHEN, SYDVKM. CDR3 length: 14 residues. The CDR3 DNA is TGTGCCAGCAGTTTTGGACAGGGAACCACTGAAGCTTTCTTT. It specifies CASSFGQGTTEAFF.

V is TRBV14 and J is TRBJ2-1; maybe TRBD2 (6 bases). CDR3 length equals 16 residues. Germline V gives CDR1 SGHDN, CDR2 FVKESK. The V end lost 0 bases, the J end lost 2 bases, and 11 bases lay between the germline ends. The CDR3 reads CASSQEMRGTYNEQFF. The CDR3 DNA reads as TGTGCCAGCAGCCAAGAGATGCGGGGTACCTACAATGAGCAGTTCTTC.

The chain is built from TRBV5-1 and TRBJ2-3; no firm D call. The V and J ends lost 3 bases and 0 bases respectively, with 8 bases between them. The CDR3 is 14 residues long. Germline V CDR1 and CDR2: SGHRS, YFSETQ. DNA of the CDR3: TGCGCCAGCAGCTCGGGTACTAGCACAGATACGCAGTATTTT. It specifies CASSSGTSTDTQYF.

The gene calls are TRBV12-5 and TRBJ1-1; possibly TRBD1 for D (5 bases). The CDR3 length is 13 residues. Looked up from germline, CDR1 is LGHNT and CDR2 is FRNRAP. V was cut by 6 bases and J by 3 bases, with 11 bases left in between. CDR3 nucleotide sequence: TGTGCTAGTGGCCTCGGGGACTACACTGAAGCTTTCTTT. The encoded protein is CASGLGDYTEAFF.

The chain employs TRBV9 and TRBJ2-2; 9 nucleotides line up with TRBD2. Trimming removed 3 bases from V and 2 bases from J; junction bases left unmatched: 5. The CDR3 consists of 16 residues. CDR1 and CDR2 (germline): SGDLS, YYNGEE. CDR3 nucleotides: TGTGCCAGCAGCGCCTTAGCGGGAGTCAACACCGGGGAGCTGTTTTTT. It codes for CASSALAGVNTGELFF.

This clone was seen once. The J gene is TRBJ2-7, the V gene TRBV7-9; tentative D call: TRBD2 (6 bases). CDR1 and CDR2 (germline): SEHNR, FQNEAQ (reference sequence). The CDR3 extends over 16 amino acids. The germline V and J ends were trimmed by 2 bases and 2 bases, with 16 bases remaining between them. The CDR3 spells CASSLWVSGPTYEQYF. As DNA, the CDR3 is TGTGCCAGCAGCTTATGGGTCAGCGGGCCTACCTACGAGCAGTACTTC.

V is TRBV27 and J is TRBJ2-2, with no clear D. Trimming pared 1 base from V and 1 base from J, leaving 7 bases between. CDR3 length equals 15 residues. Germline-derived CDR1 and CDR2 are MNHEY and SMNVEV (reference sequence). The CDR3: CASSLYRVNTGELFF. CDR3 sequence (DNA): TGTGCCAGCAGTTTATACAGAGTGAACACCGGGGAGCTGTTTTTT.

This clone was seen a single time. The genes are TRBV2 and TRBJ2-7, with 16 bases fitting TRBD2. CDR1 and CDR2 from the germline V gene are SNHLY and FYNNEI. The V segment lost 3 bases and the J segment 5 bases; nucleotides outside the gene matches: 1. There are 15 residues in the CDR3. The CDR3 DNA sequence: TGTGCCAGCAGTGACGGGACTAGCGGGAGGGACGAGCAGTACTTC. It is translated as CASSDGTSGRDEQYF.

This clone is a singleton in its sample. This sequence joins TRBV5-1 and TRBJ2-3, with TRBD1 identical over 7 bases. J gave up 3 bases and V 4 bases, and 2 bases lay outside the gene matches. CDR3 length equals 13 residues. Germline CDR1 and CDR2: SGHRS and YFSETQ. The CDR3 loop reads CASSQGQTDTQYF. CDR3 coding DNA: TGCGCCAGCAGCCAGGGACAGACAGATACGCAGTATTTT.

CDR3 DNA: TGTGCCAGCAGCTTGGAGGGGGCGAAGGTCTCTGGAAACACCATATATTTT. Its translation is CASSLEGAKVSGNTIYF. The V call is TRBV7-2, the J call TRBJ1-3; TRBD1 matches at 7 bases. This CDR3 is 17 amino acids long. In germline, CDR1 is SGHTA, CDR2 FQGNSA. Trimming at V came to 3 bases and at J to 0 bases, leaving 8 bases not matched to a gene.

The chain links TRBV27 to TRBJ2-6, with 14 bases aligning to TRBD2. This CDR3 spans 19 amino acids. Trimming cost V 5 bases and J 3 bases; bases outside gene matches: 9. Germline loops: CDR1 MNHEY, CDR2 SMNVEV (reference sequence). DNA of the CDR3: TGTGCCAGCAGTCCCACCCCGGGACTAGCGGGAGTTGGGGCCAACGTCCTGACTTTC. This translates into CASSPTPGLAGVGANVLTF.

V gene TRBV4-2 combines with J gene TRBJ2-7, with TRBD1 matching over 7 bases. The CDR3 loop spans 19 amino acids. With V trimmed by 0 bases and J by 0 bases, 14 bases remained unmatched. Germline loops: CDR1 LGHNA, CDR2 YNFKEQ. This CDR3 is CASSQDSGTVFISSYEQYF. For the CDR3, the DNA is TGTGCCAGCAGCCAAGATAGTGGGACAGTTTTTATTAGCTCCTACGAGCAGTACTTC.

The rearrangement joins TRBV28 to TRBJ1-4; TRBD1 is a possible D gene (5 bases). The V gene's germline CDR1 is MDHEN and CDR2 SYDVKM. The CDR3 is 12 residues long. V lost 3 bases and J lost 6, with 5 bases in between. The CDR3 here is CASSFRDEKLFF. The CDR3 coding sequence is TGTGCCAGCAGTTTCAGGGATGAAAAACTGTTTTTT.

The CDR3 nucleotides are TGCGCCAGCAGCCATGACCTAGCGGGAGAACTGCGAGAGACCCAGTACTTC. Encoded protein: CASSHDLAGELRETQYF. This chain uses TRBV4-3 with TRBJ2-5; 10 positions match TRBD2. Germline V gene lookup returns CDR1 LGHNA and CDR2 YSLEER. V shed 3 bases and J 4 bases; nucleotides not matched to a gene: 11. The CDR3 covers 17 residues.

The V gene is TRBV7-2, the J gene TRBJ2-7; TRBD2 agrees at 7 bases. The germline V gene encodes CDR1 SGHTA and CDR2 FQGNSA. Trimming cost V 3 bases and J 2 bases; bases outside gene matches: 7. The length of the CDR3 is 15 residues. CDR3 region: CASSFLAETTYEQYF. CDR3 DNA: TGTGCCAGCAGCTTCCTAGCGGAAACAACCTACGAGCAGTACTTC.

The V call is TRBV7-9, the J call TRBJ2-1, with D tentatively TRBD1 (6 bases). Trimming took off 2 bases at V and 8 bases at J, with 19 bases between the two ends. The V gene's germline CDR1 is SEHNR and CDR2 FQNEAQ (reference sequence). CDR3 length: 16 residues. The CDR3 loop reads CASSLSRLRRTDEQFF. For the CDR3, the DNA is TGTGCCAGCAGCTTATCTCGGCTTCGAAGGACAGATGAGCAGTTCTTC.

The chain uses TRBV5-6 and TRBJ2-3; D remains ambiguous. V was cut by 4 bases and J by 8 bases, with 11 bases left in between. The germline V gene has CDR1 SGHDT and CDR2 YYEEEE. The CDR3 loop spans 12 amino acids. The CDR3 DNA reads as TGTGCCAGCAGCCCTCCCTATAGTACGCAGTATTTT. This codes for CASSPPYSTQYF.

The chain has TRBV14 and TRBJ2-7; 7 bases line up with TRBD2. V dropped 0 bases and J dropped 5; count of bases not matched to a gene: 7. Germline values: CDR1 SGHDN, CDR2 FVKESK. The CDR3 totals 15 residues. This CDR3 reads CASSQEWREINEQYF. The CDR3 region has the DNA TGTGCCAGCAGCCAAGAGTGGCGGGAGATAAACGAGCAGTACTTC.

The chain recombines TRBV11-2 with TRBJ2-7; D perhaps matches TRBD1 (6 bases). This CDR3 has 13 amino acids. Per the germline V gene, CDR1 is SGHAT and CDR2 is FQNNGV. Trimming left V 0 bases short and J 6 bases short, with 9 bases between. The CDR3 sequence: CASSLDRGGEQYF. CDR3 DNA: TGTGCCAGCAGCTTAGATCGAGGGGGCGAGCAGTACTTC.

V usage is TRBV7-9 and J usage is TRBJ2-1, with TRBD2 matching 7 bases. CDR3 length equals 13 residues. Germline-derived CDR1 and CDR2 are SEHNR and FQNEAQ (reference sequence). Losses at the gene ends were 2 bases for V and 9 bases for J; bases not matched to a gene: 4. CDR3 sequence (DNA): TGTGCCAGCAGCTTAAGCGGGGAGACTGAGCAGTTCTTC. Its protein is CASSLSGETEQFF.

The chain carries TRBV19 and TRBJ1-3, with D possibly TRBD1 on 5 matching bases. V lost 3 bases and J lost 2, with 17 bases in between. This CDR3 spans 17 amino acids. Germline loops: CDR1 LNHDA, CDR2 SQIVND (reference sequence). CDR3 nucleotide sequence: TGTGCCAGTAGTATCGTGGTCGGGGGACGGACTGGAAACACCATATATTTT. As protein: CASSIVVGGRTGNTIYF.

The V call is TRBV9, the J call TRBJ2-7; D perhaps matches TRBD1 (5 bases). Trimming took 2 bases from V and 0 from J, leaving 9 bases between them. The CDR3 contains 14 residues. CDR1 and CDR2 (germline): SGDLS, YYNGEE. CDR3 protein: CASSVQGTSYEQYF. The CDR3 coding sequence is TGTGCCAGCAGCGTCCAGGGAACCTCCTACGAGCAGTACTTC.